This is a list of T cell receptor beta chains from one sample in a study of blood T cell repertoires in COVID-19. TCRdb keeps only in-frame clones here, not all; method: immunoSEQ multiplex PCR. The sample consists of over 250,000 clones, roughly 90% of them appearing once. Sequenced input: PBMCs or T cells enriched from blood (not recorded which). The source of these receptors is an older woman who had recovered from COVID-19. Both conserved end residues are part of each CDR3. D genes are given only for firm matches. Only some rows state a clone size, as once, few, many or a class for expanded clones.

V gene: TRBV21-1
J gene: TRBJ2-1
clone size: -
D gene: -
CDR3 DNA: TGTGCCAGCAGCTCATCCTCAGCGGGAACGTGTATCAATGAGCAGTTCTTC
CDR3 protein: CASSSSSAGTCINEQFF

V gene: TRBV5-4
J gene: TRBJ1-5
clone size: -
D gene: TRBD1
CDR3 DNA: TGTGCCAGCAGCTTAGGGGGGACAGGGGGCTACATCAATGGCAATCAGCCCCAGCATTTT
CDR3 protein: CASSLGGTGGYINGNQPQHF

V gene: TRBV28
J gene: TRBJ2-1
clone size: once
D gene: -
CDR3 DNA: TGTGCCAGCAGTTTACCCAGGCGGGATGAGCAGTTCTTC
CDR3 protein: CASSLPRRDEQFF

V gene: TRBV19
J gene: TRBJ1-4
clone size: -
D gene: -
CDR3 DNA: TGTGCCAGTACGCCCCGAGTCAATGAAAAACTGTTTTTT
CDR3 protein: CASTPRVNEKLFF

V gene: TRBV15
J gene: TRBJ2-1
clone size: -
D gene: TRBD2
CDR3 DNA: TGTGCCACCAGCAGAGTAAGCGGGGGGCCCCTCTCCTACAATGAGCAGTTCTTC
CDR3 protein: CATSRVSGGPLSYNEQFF

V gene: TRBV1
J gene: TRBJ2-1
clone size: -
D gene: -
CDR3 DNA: TGCACCAGCAGCCAAGCGGGGGGGCACAATGAGCAGTTCTTC
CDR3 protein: CTSSQAGGHNEQFF

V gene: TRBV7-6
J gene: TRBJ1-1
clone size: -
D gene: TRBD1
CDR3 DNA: TGTGCCAGCAGCGTAGATAGGGACAGCACTGAAGCTTTCTTT
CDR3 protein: CASSVDRDSTEAFF

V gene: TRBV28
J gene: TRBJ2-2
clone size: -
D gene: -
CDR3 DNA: TGTGCCAGCAATCGTGCAGGTTATTTTACCGGGGAGCTGTTTTTT
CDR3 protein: CASNRAGYFTGELFF

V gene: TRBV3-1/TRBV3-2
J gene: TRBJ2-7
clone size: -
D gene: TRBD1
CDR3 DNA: TGTGCCAGCAGCCCCCGACAGGGGGCCTACGAGCAGTACTTC
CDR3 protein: CASSPRQGAYEQYF

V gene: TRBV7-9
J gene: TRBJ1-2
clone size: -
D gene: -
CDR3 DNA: TGTGCCAGCAGGACTGATTCCACCTATGGCTACACCTTC
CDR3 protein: CASRTDSTYGYTF

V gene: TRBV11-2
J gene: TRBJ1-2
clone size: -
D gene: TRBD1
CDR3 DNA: TGTGCCAGCAGCTTAGATGCCAGGGGGCATTATGGCTACACCTTC
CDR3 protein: CASSLDARGHYGYTF

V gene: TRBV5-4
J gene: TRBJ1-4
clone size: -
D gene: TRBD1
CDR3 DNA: TGTGCCAGCAGCATTGGGACAGGGGTAACTAATGAAAAACTGTTTTTT
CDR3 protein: CASSIGTGVTNEKLFF

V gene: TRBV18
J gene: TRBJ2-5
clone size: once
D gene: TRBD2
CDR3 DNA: TGTGCCAGCTCACCAGTTTCTAGCGGGGGTGAGGAGACCCAGTACTTC
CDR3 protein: CASSPVSSGGEETQYF

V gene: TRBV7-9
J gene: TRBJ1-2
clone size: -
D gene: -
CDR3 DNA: TGTGCCAGCAGCTTAGAAAGGGGCCATGGCTACACCTTC
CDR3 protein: CASSLERGHGYTF

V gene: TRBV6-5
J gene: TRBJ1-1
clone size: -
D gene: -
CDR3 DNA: TGTGCCAGCAGTATCAACCGGGGGTTCACTGAAGCTTTCTTT
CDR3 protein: CASSINRGFTEAFF

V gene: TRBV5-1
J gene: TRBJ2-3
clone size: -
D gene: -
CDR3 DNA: TGCGCCAGCAGCTTGGGCGGATGGGAGGCAGAATCGCAGTATTTT
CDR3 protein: CASSLGGWEAESQYF

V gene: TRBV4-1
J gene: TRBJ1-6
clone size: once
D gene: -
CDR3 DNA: TGCGCCAGCAGCCAAGGTCGCGAGGATTCACCCCTCCACTTT
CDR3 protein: CASSQGREDSPLHF

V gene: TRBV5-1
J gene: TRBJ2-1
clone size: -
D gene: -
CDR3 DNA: TGCGCCAGCAGCTCATTACGGACAAGTTACAATGAGCAGTTCTTC
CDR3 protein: CASSSLRTSYNEQFF

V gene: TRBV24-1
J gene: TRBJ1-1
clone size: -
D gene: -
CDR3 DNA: TGTGCCACCAGTGATCCTAGAACGGGGAACACTGAAGCTTTCTTT
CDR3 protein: CATSDPRTGNTEAFF

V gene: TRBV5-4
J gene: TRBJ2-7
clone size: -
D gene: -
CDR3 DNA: TGTGCCAGCAGCACCCTTAGCTCCTACGAGCAGTACTTC
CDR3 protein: CASSTLSSYEQYF

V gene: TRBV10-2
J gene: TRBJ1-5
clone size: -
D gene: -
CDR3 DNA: TGCGCCAGCAGTGATGGGCAGGGCGGTTACCTGGGGCAGCCCCAGCATTTT
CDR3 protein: CASSDGQGGYLGQPQHF

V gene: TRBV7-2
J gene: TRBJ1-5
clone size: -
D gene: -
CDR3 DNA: TGTGCCAGCAGCCCCCCTAGTTATAGCAATCAGCCCCAGCATTTT
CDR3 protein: CASSPPSYSNQPQHF

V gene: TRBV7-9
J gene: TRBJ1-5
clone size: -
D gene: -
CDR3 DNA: TGTGCCAGCAGCGAACAGACTAGCAATCAGCCCCAGCATTTT
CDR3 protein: CASSEQTSNQPQHF

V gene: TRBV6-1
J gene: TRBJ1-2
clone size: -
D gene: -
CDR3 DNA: TGTGCCAGCAGTGAAGGGACGGGGAGGTATGGCTACACCTTC
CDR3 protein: CASSEGTGRYGYTF

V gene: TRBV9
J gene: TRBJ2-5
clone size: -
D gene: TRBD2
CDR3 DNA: TGTGCCAGCAGCGTAGGGGTCCCGGGACTAGCGGGGGGGCCCGGAGAGACCCAGTACTTC
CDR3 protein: CASSVGVPGLAGGPGETQYF

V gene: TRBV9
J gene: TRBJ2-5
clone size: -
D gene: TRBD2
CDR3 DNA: TGTGCCAGCAGCGTAGGTAGTCTAGCGGAAGAGACCCAGTACTTC
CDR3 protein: CASSVGSLAEETQYF

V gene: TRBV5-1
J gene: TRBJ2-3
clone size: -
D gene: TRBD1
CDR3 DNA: TGCGCCAGCAGTCGACAGGGAGGCACAGATACGCAGTATTTT
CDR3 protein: CASSRQGGTDTQYF

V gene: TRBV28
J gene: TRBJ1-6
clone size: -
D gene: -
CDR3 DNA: TGTGCCGCACAGGGAAGTGTTAAGAGCGCCTATAATTCACCCCTCCACTTT
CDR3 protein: CAAQGSVKSAYNSPLHF

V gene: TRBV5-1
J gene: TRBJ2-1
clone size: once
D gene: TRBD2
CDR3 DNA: TGCGCCAGCAGCTGGGGACTAGCGGGTTACTACAATGAGCAGTTCTTC
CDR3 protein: CASSWGLAGYYNEQFF

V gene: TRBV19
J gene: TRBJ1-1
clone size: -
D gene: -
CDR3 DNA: TGTGCCAGTAACCCCGGGAGAGAGACCACGAACACTGAAGCTTTCTTT
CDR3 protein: CASNPGRETTNTEAFF

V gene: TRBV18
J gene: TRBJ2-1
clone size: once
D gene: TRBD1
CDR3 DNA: TGTGCCAGCTCAGTATTACCGGGACAGGGCTCCAGCGGGATCTACAATGAGCAGTTCTTC
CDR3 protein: CASSVLPGQGSSGIYNEQFF

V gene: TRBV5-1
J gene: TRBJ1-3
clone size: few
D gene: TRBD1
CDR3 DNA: TGCGCCACCAGCCCGGGACAGGGGGCTGAAAACACCATATATTTT
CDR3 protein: CATSPGQGAENTIYF

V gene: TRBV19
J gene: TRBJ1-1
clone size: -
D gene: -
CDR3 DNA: TGTGCCAGTACCTCGGATCTGGTGGGCGCTGAAGCTTTCTTT
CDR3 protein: CASTSDLVGAEAFF

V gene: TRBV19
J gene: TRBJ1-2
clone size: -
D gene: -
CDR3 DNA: TGTGCCAGTAGTGCCGGTACAGGGTTCTATGGCTACACCTTC
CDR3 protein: CASSAGTGFYGYTF

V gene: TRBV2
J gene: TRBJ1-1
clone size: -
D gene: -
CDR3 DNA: TGTGCCAGCAGGGGCTACACTGAAGCTTTCTTT
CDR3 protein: CASRGYTEAFF

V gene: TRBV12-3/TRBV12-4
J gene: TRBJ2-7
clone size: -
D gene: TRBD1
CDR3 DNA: TGTGCCAGCAGTACCCGGACAGGGCAGTACTTC
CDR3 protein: CASSTRTGQYF

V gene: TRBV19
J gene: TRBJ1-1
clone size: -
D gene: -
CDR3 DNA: TGTGCCAGTAGCCCCGGGATTGAAGCTTTCTTT
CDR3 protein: CASSPGIEAFF

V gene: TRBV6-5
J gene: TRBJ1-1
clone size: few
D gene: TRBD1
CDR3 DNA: TGTGCCAGCAGCTCCCCGGGACAGGGGAACACTGAAGCTTTCTTT
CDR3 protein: CASSSPGQGNTEAFF

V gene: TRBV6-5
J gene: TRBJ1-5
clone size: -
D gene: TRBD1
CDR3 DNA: TGTGCCAGCAGGGGACAGTATAGCAATCAGCCCCAGCATTTT
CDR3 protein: CASRGQYSNQPQHF

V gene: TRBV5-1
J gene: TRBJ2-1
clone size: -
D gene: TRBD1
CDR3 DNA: TGCGCCAGCAGCCAAGCCCTGACAGGGGCGTACAATGAGCAGTTCTTC
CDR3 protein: CASSQALTGAYNEQFF

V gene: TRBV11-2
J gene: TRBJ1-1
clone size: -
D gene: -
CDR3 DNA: TGTGCCAGCAGCTTAGATGAGGGAGGACGGAAGAACACTGAAGCTTTCTTT
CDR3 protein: CASSLDEGGRKNTEAFF